These 10 T cell receptor beta chains came from one sample sequenced in a study of regulatory T cells in long-lasting Graves disease. Time point defined: persistent/refractory GD, antithyroid drugs over 5 years with positive TRAb. The TCR library was made from RNA extracted from PBMCs. According to the study, TCR beta libraries were built with iRepertoire HTBI primers and CDR3-region Arm-PCR. From the multiplex PCR reads, TCRdb called clonotypes with MiXCR, one entry per CDR3 protein. The table has 650,000 to 850,000 distinct CDR3 sequences, around 30% seen once; the top ten hold around 40%. The starting material was peripheral blood mononuclear cells (PBMCs), obtained when the disease was refractory, from a patient treated with antithyroid drugs. The receptors shown here come from a female donor with Graves disease.

This clonotype showed up just a few times. The CDR3 DNA follows: TGTGCCAGCACCACGCCCGAGCCTAATGAAAAACTGTTTTTT. This gives the protein CASTTPEPNEKLFF. The genes are TRBV28 and TRBJ1-4, with D unresolved. This CDR3 has 14 amino acids. Germline values: CDR1 MDHEN, CDR2 SYDVKM. V was pared by 7 bases and J by 3 bases, with 12 bases between.

This clonotype has a handful of counts. The rearrangement joins TRBV27 to TRBJ1-6; D not resolved. V was shortened by 6 bases and J by 8 bases, with 11 bases between the two germline ends. CDR3 length: 13 amino acids. The V gene's germline CDR1 is MNHEY and CDR2 SMNVEV (reference sequence). The CDR3 sequence: CASSRRGYSPLHF. The CDR3 DNA reads as TGTGCCAGCAGCCGACGGGGATATTCACCCCTCCACTTT.

This clonotype was detected a few times. The chain carries TRBV5-1 and TRBJ1-2; D unclear. The CDR3 is 13 amino acids. V was cut by 4 bases and J by 6 bases, with 13 bases left in between. The germline gives CDR1 SGHRS, CDR2 YFSETQ. The CDR3 DNA is TGCGCCAGCAGCCCGAATCTAGTGGATGGCTACACCTTC. Its translation is CASSPNLVDGYTF.

Worth noting for this clonotype: A junction boundary mismatches the germline segment, possibly from a read error. The chain is built from TRBV6-5 and TRBJ2-5; D unresolved. The CDR3 totals 12 residues. Germline V gives CDR1 MNHEY, CDR2 SVGAGI. The CDR3 DNA reads TGTGCCGGCAGTGAAATCAGGAAGACCCAGTACTTC. Translated, it gives CAGSEIRKTQYF.

This clonotype was counted once. This chain uses TRBV20-1 with TRBJ2-3; possibly TRBD2 for D (6 bases). CDR1 and CDR2 from the germline V gene are DFQATT and SNEGSKA (reference sequence). CDR3 size: 12 residues. V dropped 6 bases and J dropped 3 bases, with 10 bases sitting between them. The CDR3 protein is CSATGTTDTQYF. The CDR3 nucleotides read TGCAGTGCGACCGGGACTACAGATACGCAGTATTTT.

This clonotype was found a few times. V gene TRBV5-1 combines with J gene TRBJ1-1; D remains unclear. V lost 0 bases to trimming and J lost 0 bases, with 9 bases between them. Looked up from germline, CDR1 is SGHRS and CDR2 is YFSETQ. This CDR3 is built from 15 residues. CDR3 DNA: TGCGCCAGCAGCTTGGAACAGCTACTGAACACTGAAGCTTTCTTT. Translated: CASSLEQLLNTEAFF.

The chain couples TRBV11-2 to TRBJ2-7; D is undetermined. Germline-derived CDR1 and CDR2 are SGHAT and FQNNGV. V was pared by 1 base and J by 3 bases, with 10 bases between. CDR3 length: 14 amino acids. Here the CDR3 reads CASSLVSVGYEQYF. CDR3 DNA: TGTGCCAGCAGCTTAGTGTCAGTGGGCTACGAGCAGTACTTC. Full variable domain (rest looked up from reference TRBV11-2 and TRBJ2-7): EAGVAQSPRYKIIEKRQSVAFWCNPISGHATLYWYQQILGQGPKLLIQFQNNGVVDDSQLPKDRFSAERLKGVDSTLKIQPAKLEDSAVYLCASSLVSVGYEQYFGPGTRLTVT.

This clonotype occurred a few times. The chain uses TRBV6-1 and TRBJ2-7; TRBD1 might be the D (6 bases). This CDR3 is 14 amino acids long. In germline, CDR1 is MNHNS, CDR2 SASEGT. Trimming pared 4 bases from V and 2 bases from J, leaving 12 bases between. CDR3 loop: CASSARQATYEQYF. CDR3 coding DNA: TGTGCCAGCAGTGCTCGACAGGCGACCTACGAGCAGTACTTC.

This clonotype was observed many times. The chain carries TRBV25-1 and TRBJ2-7, with D maybe TRBD1 (6 bases). Per the germline V gene, CDR1 is MGHDK and CDR2 is SYGVNS. The CDR3 totals 12 residues. The germline V and J ends were trimmed by 7 bases and 4 bases, with 11 bases remaining between them. In nucleotides, the CDR3 is TGTGCCAGCACTGGGGGCGCTTACGAGCAGTACTTC. Encoded protein: CASTGGAYEQYF.

A few counts support this clonotype. The genes are TRBV6-1 and TRBJ1-1, with 10 bases that match TRBD1. Germline CDR1 is MNHNS and CDR2 is SASEGT. V was pared by 5 bases and J by 5 bases, with 8 bases of the junction left unmatched. CDR3 length: 15 residues. This chain's CDR3 is CASSRQGARGTEAFF. The CDR3 bases are TGTGCCAGCAGTCGACAGGGGGCGAGAGGGACTGAAGCTTTCTTT.